These T cell receptor beta chains were read from a single sample in a study of blood T cells in healthy people across ages. Using its own MiXCR run on the 5' RACE reads, TCRdb lists one record per CDR3 protein. The sample consists of 550,000 to 650,000 distinct CDR3 sequences, 25% to 35% of them appearing once. The same data also went into a second study, on T cells of mothers and their children.

The sample was blood. The receptor set was obtained from a boy younger than 10 in good health. Each CDR3 is given with its conserved first and last residue. D genes are given only for firm matches. Only part of the rows carry a size: once, few, many, or a class if the clone is expanded.

j_call,clone_size,d_call,v_call,cdr3_nt,cdr3_aa
TRBJ2-5,.,.,TRBV12-3/TRBV12-4,TGTGCCAGCAGTTTCCTGGCGGGGAGACAAGAGACCCAGTACTTC,CASSFLAGRQETQYF
TRBJ1-2,.,.,TRBV20-1,TGCAGGGGGAGTGGGGGCTCAGATGGCTACACCTTC,CRGSGGSDGYTF
TRBJ2-1,few,TRBD2,TRBV11-2,TGTGCCAGCAGCTTCCTTAGCGGGGGGGCGGGTGAGCAGTTCTTC,CASSFLSGGAGEQFF
TRBJ1-5,.,TRBD1,TRBV7-8,TGTGCCAGCAGCTTAGGTCGGACAGGGGAGGGAGGACAGCCCCAGCATTTT,CASSLGRTGEGGQPQHF
TRBJ2-3,few,TRBD1,TRBV7-6,TGTGCCAGCAGCCCCGGGACAGGTCTGGGAAAGGCAGATACGCAGTATTTT,CASSPGTGLGKADTQYF
TRBJ2-3,.,TRBD2,TRBV29-1,TGCAGCGTTAGCGGCGGGAGGGCTAGCACAGATACGCAGTATTTT,CSVSGGRASTDTQYF
TRBJ1-2,.,.,TRBV28,TGTGCCAGCAGTGCCTTTCATGAATTCCCTCCTGGCTACACCTTC,CASSAFHEFPPGYTF
TRBJ2-7,.,TRBD2,TRBV9,TGTGCCAGCAGCGTATCTCGCGGGGGGGACTACGAGCAGTACTTC,CASSVSRGGDYEQYF
TRBJ2-7,few,TRBD2,TRBV11-2,TGTGCCAGCAGCTTAGCAGAGGTGGGGGGGTACGAGCAGTACTTC,CASSLAEVGGYEQYF
TRBJ2-5,.,.,TRBV7-6,TGTGCCAGCAGCTTAGCGGGAAGGCCTCAAGAGACCCAGTACTTC,CASSLAGRPQETQYF
TRBJ1-1,.,TRBD1,TRBV7-3,TGTGCCAGCAGCCGACAGGGAAGGGGCACTACTGAAGCTTTCTTT,CASSRQGRGTTEAFF
TRBJ1-2,few,.,TRBV27,TGTGCCAGCCACGGACCCCCAAGCTATGGCTACACCTTC,CASHGPPSYGYTF
TRBJ1-1,.,.,TRBV27,TGTGCCAGCAGTTTGCGGATTAACACTGAAGCTTTCTTT,CASSLRINTEAFF
TRBJ1-6,.,.,TRBV5-1,TGCGCCAGCAGCTTGGAGAGGCCGGGTAATTCACCCCTCCACTTT,CASSLERPGNSPLHF
TRBJ2-4,few,.,TRBV6-1,TGTGCCAGCAGTGACGGACTAGCCAAAAACATTCAGTACTTC,CASSDGLAKNIQYF
TRBJ2-2,.,.,TRBV11-2,TGTGCCAGCAGCTTAGTGCCCGGCGGGGAGCTGTTTTTT,CASSLVPGGELFF
TRBJ2-1,.,TRBD2,TRBV7-2,TGTGCCAGCAGCTCCGGTAGCGGGACCCTTGGAGAGCAGTTCTTC,CASSSGSGTLGEQFF
TRBJ2-1,few,.,TRBV28,TGTGCCAGCTTCTCGAGAGCCCATGAGCAGTTCTTC,CASFSRAHEQFF
TRBJ2-1,few,TRBD2,TRBV7-2,TGTGCCAGCAGCTTGGGACTAGCGGGGGGCCAAAATGAGCAGTTCTTC,CASSLGLAGGQNEQFF
TRBJ2-5,.,.,TRBV9,TGTGCCAGCAGCGTAGGACCAGGCCAAGAGACCCAGTACTTC,CASSVGPGQETQYF
TRBJ1-2,few,.,TRBV11-2,TGTGCCAGCAGCTTAGATCTGGGGGCACTCTATGGCTACACCTTC,CASSLDLGALYGYTF
TRBJ2-5,many,.,TRBV5-6,TGTGCCAGCAGCTTGGAGCCAGGGACGGAGACCCAGTACTTC,CASSLEPGTETQYF
TRBJ2-6,few,.,TRBV5-1,TGCGCCAGCAGCTTGGAGGTGTGGGAGAAGTCTGGGGCCAACGTCCTGACTTTC,CASSLEVWEKSGANVLTF
TRBJ2-1,.,TRBD1,TRBV5-1,TGCGCCAGTAGAGGAGACAGGGCCGATGAGCAGTTCTTC,CASRGDRADEQFF
TRBJ2-2,.,TRBD1,TRBV12-3/TRBV12-4,TGTGCCAGCAGTTTACAGGGGGCGCGCGCCGGGGAGCTGTTTTTT,CASSLQGARAGELFF
TRBJ2-3,.,TRBD2,TRBV29-1,TGCGGCGTTGGGGCTAGCGGGAGGTCAGATACGCAGTATTTT,CGVGASGRSDTQYF
TRBJ1-1,few,.,TRBV10-2,TGCGCCAGCATTCCCAGAATTTACACTGAAGCTTTCTTT,CASIPRIYTEAFF
TRBJ2-5,.,TRBD2,TRBV7-6,TGTGCCACGGATCCTAGCGGGGGCCCCCAAGAGACCCAGTACTTC,CATDPSGGPQETQYF
TRBJ2-5,.,TRBD1,TRBV19,TGTGCCAGTAGTACCGACGCGGGACAGGGGGCGGAGACCCAGTACTTC,CASSTDAGQGAETQYF
TRBJ2-3,few,.,TRBV5-1,TGCGCCAGCAGCGAGGCAGGGGGCACAGATACGCAGTATTTT,CASSEAGGTDTQYF
TRBJ2-2,few,.,TRBV20-1,TGCAGTGCCGCGGCCGGGGAGCTGTTTTTT,CSAAAGELFF
TRBJ1-6,few,TRBD1,TRBV29-1,TGCAGCGCGAGGGAGGGACAGGGGAATTCACCCCTCCACTTT,CSAREGQGNSPLHF
TRBJ2-5,many,.,TRBV18,TGTGCCAGCTCACCGGACAGAAAAGAGACCCAGTACTTC,CASSPDRKETQYF
TRBJ2-2,few,TRBD2,TRBV4-3,TGCGCCAGCAGCCAGGCGAGCGGGAGATTGAATTACGGGGAGCTGTTTTTT,CASSQASGRLNYGELFF
TRBJ2-5,.,.,TRBV4-2,TGTGCCAGCAGCCAAGGGCCAGGGCAAGAGACCCAGTACTTC,CASSQGPGQETQYF
TRBJ2-3,.,TRBD2,TRBV6-4,TGTGCCAGCAGTAGCGGGAGGGGCGATACGCAGTATTTT,CASSSGRGDTQYF
TRBJ2-3,few,TRBD2,TRBV4-2,TGTGCCAGCAGCCAAGACTTGCGGCGGGGGGCAGATACGCAGTATTTT,CASSQDLRRGADTQYF
TRBJ2-1,.,.,TRBV6-1,TGTGCCAGCCGCGAGCCAGGGGATAATGAGCAGTTCTTC,CASREPGDNEQFF
TRBJ2-4,few,.,TRBV3-1,TGTGCCAGCAGCCAAGGTAATAGAAAACAGTACTTC,CASSQGNRKQYF
TRBJ1-1,once,TRBD1,TRBV27,TGTGCCAGCAGCCGAACACGGACAGGGGGATCTGAAGCTTTCTTT,CASSRTRTGGSEAFF
TRBJ2-7,.,.,TRBV29-1,TGCAGCGTGTCGGGGACGTTTAGCTCCTACGAGCAGTACTTC,CSVSGTFSSYEQYF
TRBJ1-5,.,.,TRBV7-2,TGTGCCAGCAGCCCACTTAGCAATCAGCCCCAGCATTTT,CASSPLSNQPQHF
TRBJ2-1,.,.,TRBV13,TGTGCCAGCAGCTTTGCCGGCGATGAGCAGTTCTTC,CASSFAGDEQFF
TRBJ2-7,.,TRBD2,TRBV29-1,TGCAGCGTTCGACCCACTAGCGGGAGGTACGAGCAGTACTTC,CSVRPTSGRYEQYF
TRBJ1-6,few,TRBD1,TRBV18,TGTGCCAGCTCACCGCGACAGGGTGGGGAATCACCCCTCCACTTT,CASSPRQGGESPLHF
TRBJ2-2,.,.,TRBV14,TGTGCCAGCAGCCCCGGGACGATCACCGGGGAGCTGTTTTTT,CASSPGTITGELFF